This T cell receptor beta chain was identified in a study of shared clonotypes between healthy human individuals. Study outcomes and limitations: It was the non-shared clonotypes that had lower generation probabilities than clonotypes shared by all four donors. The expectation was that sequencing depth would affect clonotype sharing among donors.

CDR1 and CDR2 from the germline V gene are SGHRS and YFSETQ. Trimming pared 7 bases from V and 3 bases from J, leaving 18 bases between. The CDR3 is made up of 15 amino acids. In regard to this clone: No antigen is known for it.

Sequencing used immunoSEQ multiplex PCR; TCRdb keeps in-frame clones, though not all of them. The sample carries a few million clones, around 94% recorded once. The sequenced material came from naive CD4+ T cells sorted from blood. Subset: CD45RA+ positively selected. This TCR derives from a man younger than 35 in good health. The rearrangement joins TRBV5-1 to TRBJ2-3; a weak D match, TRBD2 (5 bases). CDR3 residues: CASHRDTMGTDTQYF. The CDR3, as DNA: TGCGCCAGCCATCGGGATACTATGGGTACAGATACGCAGTATTTT. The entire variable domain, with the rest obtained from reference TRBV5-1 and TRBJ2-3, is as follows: KAGVTQTPRYLIKTRGQQVTLSCSPISGHRSVSWYQQTPGQGLQFLFEYFSETQRNKGNFPGRFSGRQFSNSRSEMNVSTLELGDSALYLCASHRDTMGTDTQYFGPGTRLTVL.